This entry is about one T cell receptor beta chain. Its specific antigen is unknown. Per-base qualities were not stored, and no clone one base away is much larger. Taken with the paper, the label for time point translates to: baseline before oral tofacitinib. Peripheral blood and lesional scalp punch biopsies were obtained from patients with alopecia areata. After PBMCs were isolated by density centrifugation and stained for CD3, CD4 and CD8, a FACSAria was used to sort CD4+ and CD8+ T cells. This entry comes from a study of CD8+ T cells in alopecia areata (dated by TCRdb to 2016 to 2019). For the wider study: Treated patients were enrolled in an open-label pilot trial of oral tofacitinib at 5 to 10 mg twice daily for moderate-to-severe alopecia areata. Patients stayed on tofacitinib for 6 to 18 months and then had 6 months of follow-up off drug so that delayed response and recurrence could be assessed. Biopsies were taken from tofacitinib-treated patients at baseline and again at 4 and 24 weeks into treatment, and several of those patients also had a later scalp biopsy. In both human patients and the C3H/HeJ mouse model, the study applied high-throughput TCRbeta sequencing to look at T cell clonal expansion in alopecia areata. Scalp tissue and sorted CD4+ and CD8+ peripheral blood T cells from patchy and totalis/universalis alopecia areata patients and from healthy controls were covered by human TCRbeta sequencing. Scalp clonality was compared among normal scalp (n=4), patchy alopecia areata scalp (n=8), and alopecia totalis/universalis scalp (n=8). RNA was obtained with the PAXgene miRNA kit for fixed scalp, the miRNeasy kit for PBMCs, and the RNeasy kit for mouse skin. TCRbeta CDR3 regions were amplified by immunoSEQ multiplex PCR with 35 Vbeta forward and 13 Jbeta reverse primers.

Libraries were built with the immunoSEQ multiplex PCR assay. To provide template for TCR sequencing, every sample had RNA extracted and reverse transcribed into cDNA. First-strand cDNA was synthesized with SuperScript III using a 2:1 mix of oligo-dT and random hexamers. Amplification bias was assessed with a synthetic immune receptor repertoire, and residual bias was removed computationally. The original pipeline was this. Raw reads were preprocessed for error removal, and CDR3 was defined according to IMGT conventions as running from the conserved cysteine to phenylalanine. Clonality was computed as 1 minus the Shannon entropy, with the entropy normalized by log2 of the number of productive unique TCRs. Scalp TCRbeta sequences were cross-referenced with sorted blood CD4 and CD8 repertoires so that the CD4 or CD8 identity of scalp clones could be inferred. TCRdb provides this immuneACCESS table in a form limited to in-frame rearrangements. Some clones are lacking; in checked studies, under half of them reflect an unresolved V gene, and why the rest are absent is not known. That table is the source of V, J and clone size, and D and trimming were worked out from the DNA. The sample table records about 150,000 clones; 58% of these occur just once. Roughly 6.5% of the sample lies in the top ten.

From cysteine to phenylalanine, the CDR3 is 11 amino acids long. Of all the DNA, just the CDR3 is kept, 33 bases in frame from base 1. Via the germline V gene, CDR1 is ENHRY and CDR2 SYGVKD. V drops 6 bases and J drops 6 bases, leaving 8 bases in between. What the work shows at the level of the full study, not this receptor alone: Lesional scalp, especially in alopecia totalis/universalis, showed higher clonality and more expanded CD8+ clones than normal scalp, suggesting antigenic drive. Shared TCR sequences between patients were less evident than in mice, which may be partly attributable to HLA diversity in the patient population. Unlike mouse skin, which is dominated by gammadelta T cells, normal human skin has resident alphabeta T cells that are also sequenced, and this complicates analysis of the scalp TCR repertoire.

This sequence uses TRBV10-3 and TRBJ1-1, with a weak D call of TRBD1 (5 bases match). The source material was CD4+ T cells sorted from blood, sampled at week 0. This clonotype was obtained from a human donor with alopecia areata. The nucleotide sequence is TGTGCCATCAGGGTGGGGCCTGAAGCTTTCTTT. Its amino acids are CAIRVGPEAFF.